The 30 T cell receptor beta chains listed next were all sequenced from one sample in a study of Ad26.COV2.S vaccination and SARS-CoV-2 variants. This sample's treatment: 15 to 20 received Ad26.COV2.S at low or high dose, single or two shots; several received placebo; per-sample allocation not given. Sampling happened 63 days after the first vaccine or placebo injection. Produced via immunoSEQ multiplex PCR; TCRdb's table is partial and in-frame only. Of about 350,000 clones listed, around 88% are singletons. The source material was peripheral blood, sampled in a trial of Ad26.COV2.S vaccine versus placebo. The source of these receptors is a person between 18 and 65 years old who received the Ad26.COV2.S COVID-19 vaccine or a placebo.

This rearrangement joins TRBV7-9 to TRBJ2-5; D uncertain. V dropped 3 bases and J dropped 5 bases, with 1 base sitting between them. Germline loops: CDR1 SEHNR, CDR2 FQNEAQ (reference sequence). The CDR3 totals 10 residues. This chain's CDR3 is CASSLETQYF. The CDR3 region has the DNA TGTGCCAGCAGCTTGGAGACCCAGTACTTC.

This chain uses TRBV6-5 with TRBJ1-1; D ambiguous. V lost 5 bases, J lost 1 base, and 11 bases lay in between. Germline CDR1 is MNHEY and CDR2 is SVGAGI. The CDR3 is made up of 14 amino acids. As DNA, the CDR3 is TGTGCCAGCAGTACTGGCCGGGGGAACACTGAAGCTTTCTTT. It encodes CASSTGRGNTEAFF.

The rearrangement links TRBV7-2 to TRBJ2-7; the match to TRBD2 covers 11 bases. From germline, CDR1 is SGHTA and CDR2 FQGNSA. The junction had 5 bases not matched to a gene; V was cut back by 4 bases and J by 0 bases. There are 16 residues in the CDR3. The CDR3 bases are TGTGCCAGCAGCTCGCCGACTAGCGGGAACTCCTACGAGCAGTACTTC. Its translation: CASSSPTSGNSYEQYF. The full variable domain, with the rest looked up from reference TRBV7-2 and TRBJ2-7, is GAGVSQSPSNKVTEKGKDVELRCDPISGHTALYWYRQSLGQGLEFLIYFQGNSAPDKSGLPSDRFSAERTGGSVSTLTIQRTQQEDSAVYLCASSSPTSGNSYEQYFGPGTRLTVT.

The J gene is TRBJ1-1, the V gene TRBV7-9, with no clear D. The V end lost 5 bases, the J end lost 6 bases, and 16 bases lay between the germline ends. Germline values: CDR1 SEHNR, CDR2 FQNEAQ (reference sequence). This CDR3 is built from 14 residues. As DNA, the CDR3 is TGTGCCAGCAGCCCTCCCCCTATTTCCGCTGAAGCTTTCTTT. Protein sequence: CASSPPPISAEAFF.

This clone was detected many times. V usage is TRBV19 and J usage is TRBJ1-2; 11 positions match TRBD1. Trimming at V came to 5 bases and at J to 4 bases, leaving 12 bases not matched to a gene. The germline CDR1 and CDR2 sequences are LNHDA and SQIVND (reference sequence). This CDR3 comprises 17 residues. In DNA form, the CDR3 reads TGTGCCAGTAGTCGACTAACCGGGACAGGGGGAGCCTATGGCTACACCTTC. The encoded protein is CASSRLTGTGGAYGYTF.

The chain employs TRBV4-3 and TRBJ2-3; 11 nucleotides agree with TRBD2. Losses at the gene ends were 5 bases for V and 2 bases for J; bases not matched to a gene: 6. This CDR3 has 16 amino acids. Germline loops: CDR1 LGHNA, CDR2 YSLEER. In nucleotides, the CDR3 is TGCGCCAGCAGCTACCTAGCGGGAGGAACCACAGATACGCAGTATTTT. This sequence encodes CASSYLAGGTTDTQYF.

CDR3 coding DNA: TGTGCCAGCAGCCCGGGGACAGGTGGCTTCATGGAGACCCAGTACTTC. Translated: CASSPGTGGFMETQYF. V and J are TRBV9 and TRBJ2-5; 8 positions agree with TRBD1. Germline loops: CDR1 SGDLS, CDR2 YYNGEE. V was pared by 4 bases and J by 5 bases, with 13 bases of the junction left unmatched. The CDR3 covers 16 residues.

The chain recombines TRBV6-1 with TRBJ2-7; TRBD1 is a possible D gene (5 bases). The CDR3 length is 15 residues. Trimming cost V 1 base and J 3 bases, with 13 bases left between them. Germline loops: CDR1 MNHNS, CDR2 SASEGT. CDR3 nucleotide sequence: TGTGCCAGCAGTGAAGGCCCGGGCAGGGTCTACGAGCAGTACTTC. It translates to CASSEGPGRVYEQYF.

The V and J genes are TRBV7-3 and TRBJ1-1, with 8 bases fitting TRBD1. J lost 1 base, V lost 6 bases, and 4 bases had no gene match. The CDR3 totals 14 residues. Germline lookup yields CDR1 SGHTA and CDR2 FQGTGA. This chain's CDR3 is CASSLTGANTEAFF. CDR3 nucleotide sequence: TGTGCCAGCAGTTTGACAGGGGCGAACACTGAAGCTTTCTTT.

This chain joins TRBV5-6 and TRBJ2-6, with D uncertain. This CDR3 region has 13 residues. The V gene's germline CDR1 is SGHDT and CDR2 YYEEEE. V was pared by 6 bases and J by 0 bases, with 4 bases between. The DNA for the CDR3 is TGTGCCAGCACCCTCTCTGGGGCCAACGTCCTGACTTTC. This translates into CASTLSGANVLTF.

The chain carries TRBV6-5 and TRBJ1-2; perhaps TRBD1 as D (5 bases). Germline values: CDR1 MNHEY, CDR2 SVGAGI. The CDR3 contains 13 residues. V lost 8 bases to trimming and J lost 7 bases, with 17 bases between them. The CDR3 here is CASRPGAGFGYTF. The CDR3 DNA is TGTGCCAGCCGGCCCGGGGCCGGTTTTGGCTACACCTTC.

This clone occurred once. The chain employs TRBV24-1 and TRBJ1-5; D ambiguous. CDR3 length equals 14 residues. Trimming left V 1 base short and J 1 base short, with 4 bases between. Germline V gene data show CDR1 as KGHDR and CDR2 as SFDVKD. CDR3 region: CATSDFPSNQPQHF. The CDR3 DNA sequence: TGTGCCACCAGTGATTTTCCCAGCAATCAGCCCCAGCATTTT.

This rearrangement joins TRBV25-1 to TRBJ2-7; D might be TRBD1 (5 bases). Germline CDR1 reads MGHDK; CDR2 reads SYGVNS. The CDR3 is 14 residues long. V was clipped by 8 bases and J by 0 bases, with 14 bases between them. In DNA, the CDR3 is TGTGCCAGCCGCCCACTGGGGCCCTCCTACGAGCAGTACTTC. Translated, it gives CASRPLGPSYEQYF.

CDR3 DNA sequence: TGTGCCAGCAGCTCGGTCCGCTACGAGCAGTACTTC. It is translated as CASSSVRYEQYF. The chain joins TRBV7-2 to TRBJ2-7; no firm D call. Germline V gene lookup returns CDR1 SGHTA and CDR2 FQGNSA. V shed 4 bases and J shed 3 bases, with 7 bases lying between them. The CDR3 is 12 residues long.

The CDR3 spells CASSVDIRNSYNEQFF. The CDR3 DNA is TGTGCCAGCAGCGTAGATATTAGGAACTCCTACAATGAGCAGTTCTTC. The chain uses TRBV9 and TRBJ2-1; D unclear. The ends were cut back, 0 bases at V and 0 bases at J, with 10 bases in the middle. CDR1 and CDR2 (germline): SGDLS, YYNGEE. This CDR3 region has 16 residues.

This clone was seen only once. V and J are TRBV28 and TRBJ1-3; weak D call: TRBD1 (6 bases). The CDR3 runs 17 residues. The V gene lost 2 bases and the J gene lost 2 bases, with 16 bases spanning the gap. Germline CDR1 and CDR2: MDHEN and SYDVKM. The CDR3 DNA reads as TGTGCCAGCAGTTTACAACACCGCCGGACAGCTGGAAACACCATATATTTT. Amino acid sequence: CASSLQHRRTAGNTIYF.

This clone has just one count. The chain couples TRBV7-9 to TRBJ1-3, with D perhaps TRBD1 (5 bases). The length of the CDR3 is 16 residues. Trimming removed 5 bases from V and 0 bases from J, with 14 bases in between. CDR1 is SEHNR and CDR2 is FQNEAQ in the germline V gene (reference sequence). CDR3 nucleotide sequence: TGTGCCAGCAGCCATTCGAGGGGTATCTCTGGAAACACCATATATTTT. Translation: CASSHSRGISGNTIYF. The full variable domain, with the rest looked up from reference TRBV7-9 and TRBJ1-3, is DTGVSQNPRHKITKRGQNVTFRCDPISEHNRLYWYRQTLGQGPEFLTYFQNEAQLEKSRLLSDRFSAERPKGSFSTLEIQRTEQGDSAMYLCASSHSRGISGNTIYFGEGSWLTVV.

The chain recombines TRBV28 with TRBJ1-6, with a possible D match to TRBD1 (6 bases). Germline CDR1 and CDR2: MDHEN and SYDVKM. Trimming cost V 8 bases and J 6 bases, with 20 bases left between them. CDR3 length equals 16 residues. The CDR3 reads CASRGETGHLNSPLHF. The CDR3 nucleotides are TGTGCCAGCCGGGGGGAAACGGGACACCTTAATTCACCCCTCCACTTT.

The chain couples TRBV19 to TRBJ2-3, with TRBD2 matching 7 bases. Germline values: CDR1 LNHDA, CDR2 SQIVND (reference sequence). With V trimmed by 6 bases and J by 1 base, 1 base remained unmatched. CDR3 length: 13 residues. CDR3 in amino acids: CASRAGGTDTQYF. In DNA form, the CDR3 reads TGTGCCAGTAGGGCGGGAGGCACAGATACGCAGTATTTT.

In nucleotides, the CDR3 is TGTGCCAGCAGAGGGAACACCGGGGAGCTGTTTTTT. Amino acid sequence: CASRGNTGELFF. The rearrangement links TRBV11-2 to TRBJ2-2; D is uncertain. Germline V lookup: CDR1 SGHAT, CDR2 FQNNGV. The CDR3 is 12 amino acids. The germline V and J ends were trimmed by 6 bases and 1 base, with 3 bases remaining between them.

V and J are TRBV19 and TRBJ2-7, with D possibly called TRBD1 or TRBD2 (5 bases each). Germline V gene sequence: CDR1 LNHDA, CDR2 SQIVND (reference sequence). The V end was cut by 5 bases, the J end by 3 bases, with 17 bases between. CDR3 length: 15 residues. CDR3 loop: CASSFSGTEGYEQYF. The CDR3 DNA follows: TGTGCCAGTAGTTTTTCGGGGACGGAAGGCTACGAGCAGTACTTC.

A single count supports this clone. The chain employs TRBV6-5 and TRBJ2-1, with D uncertain. Germline CDR1 and CDR2: MNHEY and SVGAGI. This CDR3 is 16 amino acids long. Trimming pared 0 bases from V and 6 bases from J, leaving 15 bases between. The CDR3, as DNA: TGTGCCAGCAGTTACTCGTTAGAGGCAGCCTCCAATGAGCAGTTCTTC. Amino acids: CASSYSLEAASNEQFF.

The CDR3 spells CASSLGGAVHEQYF. For the CDR3, the DNA is TGTGCCAGCAGTTTAGGTGGAGCCGTACACGAGCAGTACTTC. The rearrangement joins TRBV28 to TRBJ2-7; no reliable D call. The V gene lost 2 bases and the J gene lost 5 bases, with 13 bases spanning the gap. Germline V gives CDR1 MDHEN, CDR2 SYDVKM. This CDR3 region has 14 residues.

The CDR3 is CASSVGQGPFNEQFF. The CDR3 nucleotides are TGTGCCAGCAGCGTCGGACAGGGGCCCTTCAATGAGCAGTTCTTC. The chain uses TRBV7-2 and TRBJ2-1; 9 bases agree with TRBD1. The CDR3 runs 15 residues. The trim removed 5 bases at V and 6 bases at J, leaving 8 bases unmatched. Germline V gene lookup returns CDR1 SGHTA and CDR2 FQGNSA.

This sequence joins TRBV6-2 or TRBV6-3 and TRBJ1-1; D gene ambiguous. Per germline, CDR1 MNHEY and CDR2 SVGEGT. The CDR3 consists of 14 residues. The ends were cut back, 1 base at V and 6 bases at J, with 12 bases in the middle. CDR3 in DNA: TGTGCCAGCAGTTACTTTAACTACGCCCCTGAAGCTTTCTTT. This codes for CASSYFNYAPEAFF.

This clone was seen at least ten times. The rearrangement uses TRBV20-1 and TRBJ2-7; 7 nucleotides align to TRBD1. This CDR3 region has 11 residues. Germline lookup yields CDR1 DFQATT and CDR2 SNEGSKA (reference sequence). Trimming took 4 bases from V and 7 from J; bases not matched to a gene: 4. The CDR3 loop is CSATQGREQYF. The CDR3 DNA follows: TGCAGTGCTACACAGGGGAGAGAGCAGTACTTC.

Concerning this clone itself: The same CDR3 is also encoded by other DNA sequences in this sample. In nucleotides, the CDR3 is TGTGCCAGCAGCTTAGGGCAGGGCTACAATGAGCAGTTCTTC. Translation: CASSLGQGYNEQFF. The rearrangement links TRBV7-2 to TRBJ2-1; a possible D gene is TRBD1 (5 bases). This CDR3 is built from 14 residues. Trimming took 1 base from V and 3 from J, leaving 7 bases between them. Germline V gene data show CDR1 as SGHTA and CDR2 as FQGNSA.

The J gene is TRBJ2-7, the V gene TRBV15; D is perhaps TRBD1 (6 bases). The germline V gene has CDR1 LNHNV and CDR2 YYDKDF (reference sequence). The CDR3 is 16 amino acids. The V and J ends lost 1 base and 0 bases respectively, with 13 bases between them. CDR3 residues: CATSRGGGLSSYEQYF. CDR3 in DNA: TGTGCCACCAGCAGAGGTGGGGGCCTCAGCTCCTACGAGCAGTACTTC.

The rearrangement uses TRBV7-6 and TRBJ2-7; D is possibly TRBD1 (6 bases). This CDR3 is 14 amino acids long. Germline V gene data show CDR1 as SGHVS and CDR2 as FNYEAQ. With 4 bases removed from V and 1 base from J, the gap between germline ends came to 11 bases. The CDR3, as DNA: TGTGCCAGCAGCTCAGGGGCAGTTTCCTACGAGCAGTACTTC. The encoded protein is CASSSGAVSYEQYF.

The CDR3 coding sequence is TGTGCCAGCAGCTGGGCCGGGACAGGGGGATCGAGCTCTGGAAACACCATATATTTT. Residues: CASSWAGTGGSSSGNTIYF. The chain has TRBV7-8 and TRBJ1-3; TRBD1 matches at 11 bases. Trimming cost V 4 bases and J 0 bases; bases outside gene matches: 11. Per germline, CDR1 SGHVS and CDR2 FQNEAQ. The CDR3 extends over 19 amino acids. The full variable domain, rest sourced from reference TRBV7-8 and TRBJ1-3, is GAGVSQSPRYKVAKRGQDVALRCDPISGHVSLFWYQQALGQGPEFLTYFQNEAQLDKSGLPSDRFFAERPEGSVSTLKIQRTQQEDSAVYLCASSWAGTGGSSSGNTIYFGEGSWLTVV.